This entry is about one T cell receptor beta chain. Antigen unknown. This sample was included in a study of cytomegalovirus exposure and HLA in healthy donors. The PCR made use of 60 Vbeta and 13 Jbeta primers. Profiling relied on immunoSEQ multiplex PCR, and the TCRdb table lists in-frame clones only, not all of them. Of a few hundred thousand clones listed, around nine tenths are singletons. Study-level points and caveats: The CMV antigen specificity of a few CMV-associated chains was confirmed through in vitro analysis. Accurate HLA-A and HLA-B prediction from TCR beta sequences was reported for most subjects.

This CDR3 is 15 amino acids long. V lost 8 bases and J lost 0; bases outside the gene matches: 10. Germline values: CDR1 GTSNPN, CDR2 SVGIG (reference sequence). Material: PBMCs. The rearrangement joins TRBV30 to TRBJ1-3; 7 bases map to TRBD1. This clonotype was obtained from a girl aged 2 to 9 in good health and CMV-seronegative. Here the CDR3 reads CAQMGTVFSGNTIYF. The CDR3 coding sequence is TGTGCCCAAATGGGGACAGTTTTCTCTGGAAACACCATATATTTT.